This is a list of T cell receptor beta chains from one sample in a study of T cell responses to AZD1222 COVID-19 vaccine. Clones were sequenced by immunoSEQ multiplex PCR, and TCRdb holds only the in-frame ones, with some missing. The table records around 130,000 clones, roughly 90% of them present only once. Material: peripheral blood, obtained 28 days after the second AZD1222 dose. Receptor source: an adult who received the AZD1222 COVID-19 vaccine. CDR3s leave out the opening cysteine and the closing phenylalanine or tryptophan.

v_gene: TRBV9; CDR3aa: ASSVLPQGRSEQF
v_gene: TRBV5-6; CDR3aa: ASSLLDRRRSTEAF
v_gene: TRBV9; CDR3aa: ASSPHSSGGGTGELF
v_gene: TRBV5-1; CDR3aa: ASSLGSRSGQETQY
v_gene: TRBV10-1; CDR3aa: ASSYTQQVATNEKLF
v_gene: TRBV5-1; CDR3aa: ASSFGGSLGEQY
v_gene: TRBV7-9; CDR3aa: ASSIDRYTGNTIY
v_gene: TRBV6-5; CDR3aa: ASSRTVSSGNTIY
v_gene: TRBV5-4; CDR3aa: ASSSLGYANSPLH
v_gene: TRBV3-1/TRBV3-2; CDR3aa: ASSQDTNQPQH
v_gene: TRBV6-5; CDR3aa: ASTRREYEQY
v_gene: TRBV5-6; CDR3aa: ASSFGRGYTGELF
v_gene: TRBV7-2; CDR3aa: ASSPITGGTEAF
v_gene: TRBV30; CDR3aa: AWSSRGADTQY
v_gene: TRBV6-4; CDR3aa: ASSEGQAGANVLT
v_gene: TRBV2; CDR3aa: ASSEELAGGIYNEQF
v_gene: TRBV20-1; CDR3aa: SASQRRAEQY
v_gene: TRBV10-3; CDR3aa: AIVGTGRNEQF
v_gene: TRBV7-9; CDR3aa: ASSLADAGYGYTS
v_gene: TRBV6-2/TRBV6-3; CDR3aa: ASSYPGGGTQY
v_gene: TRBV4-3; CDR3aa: ASSQGREVVPYGYT
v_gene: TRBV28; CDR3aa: ASSLSGAAYEQY
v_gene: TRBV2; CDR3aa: ASREGLATNEKLF
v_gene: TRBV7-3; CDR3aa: ASSSQGGNQPQH
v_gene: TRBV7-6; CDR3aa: ASSSTGVYGYT
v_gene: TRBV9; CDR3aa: ASSVDGATYEQY
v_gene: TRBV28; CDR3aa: ASRTRLAGAGTDTQY
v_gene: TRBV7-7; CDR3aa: ASSLVHRVNSPLH
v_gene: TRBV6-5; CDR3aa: ASSYSGRRSNQPQH
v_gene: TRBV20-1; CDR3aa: SAPHTDTQY
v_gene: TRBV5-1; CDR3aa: ASSPWGGTGQPQH
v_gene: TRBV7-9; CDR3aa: ASSLGSGGPNTEAF
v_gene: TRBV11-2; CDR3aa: ASSLVAADHSNQPQH
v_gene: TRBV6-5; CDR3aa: ASSGPGAGSGYT
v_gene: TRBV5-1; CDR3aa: ASSLVPRENEKLF
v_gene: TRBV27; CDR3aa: ASSWASGKEQF
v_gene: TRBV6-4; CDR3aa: AYDVGRVYEQY
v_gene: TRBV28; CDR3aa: ASSRTGVGEKLF
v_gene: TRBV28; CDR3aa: ASRTGQLNTEAF
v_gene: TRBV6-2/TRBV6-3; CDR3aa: ASSPRGRGNSPLH